This T cell receptor (beta chain) appears in the sequencing data of a study of blood T cell repertoires in COVID-19. Turning to the study itself: Samples taken during acute and convalescent COVID-19 were collected in the United States, Italy and Spain. PBMCs, B-cell-depleted T cells, or T cells were the source of the cDNA or gDNA that made up the material.

Seattle enrolled patients during active infection and tracked them longitudinally. This CDR3 is built from 14 residues. In germline, CDR1 is GTSNPN, CDR2 SVGIG (reference sequence). V lost 2 bases and J lost 3, with 13 bases in between. Here immunoSEQ multiplex PCR was the method, and the copy in TCRdb shows in-frame clones only, minus some. The top ten clones hold roughly 6.3% of a sample with over 250,000 clones, 85% to 90% of them seen once. The chain carries TRBV30 and TRBJ1-1; tentatively, D is TRBD1 (5 bases). Sequences were obtained from peripheral blood. The clonotype comes from a woman aged 45-65 years with COVID-19, enrolled during active disease. The CDR3 region has the DNA TGTGCCTGGAGTTGGGGGGAAAGTTACACTGAAGCTTTCTTT. It codes for CAWSWGESYTEAFF. Using reference TRBV30 and TRBJ1-1 for the parts outside the CDR3, the full variable domain is SQTIHQWPATLVQPVGSPLSLECTVEGTSNPNLYWYRQAAGRGLQLLFYSVGIGQISSEVPQNLSASRPQDRQFILSSKKLLLSDSGFYLCAWSWGESYTEAFFGQGTRLTVV.